This T cell receptor beta chain was recovered during a study of post-analysis software for immune sequencing data (dated by TCRdb to between 2014 and 2017). Turning to the overall study: Relapsing-remitting, secondary progressive and progressive-relapsing multiple sclerosis were recorded as disease courses, and subtype annotation was lacking for some patients. Patient repertoires were compared against about twelve previously published healthy control repertoires from donors aged about 6 to 26 years. A subset of samples was prepared in parallel using single-end sample barcoding, then pooled and co-amplified after Illumina adapter ligation.

General study outcomes and caveats: Significantly higher frequencies in patients than in controls were found for about 5 TRBV segments, including TRBV5-6, TRBV5-1 and TRBV20-1. Direct clustering with F measure showed strong co-clustering of samples prepared in the same batch, prompting a batch-effect correction. The control group was slightly older than the multiple sclerosis patient group. Normalized Chao1 diversity was significantly lower in multiple sclerosis patients than controls, suggesting substantial peripheral T-cell clonal expansion.

This clonotype has a single count. No antigen is known for it. No base quality information exists; no much larger clone differs at one position. Libraries were built with PCR. The data were produced on an Illumina HiSeq 2500. To reduce PCR and sequencing biases, unique molecular identifiers were incorporated into the TCR beta cDNA libraries. Every 1 to 10 million input T cells yielded 500,000 or so cDNA molecules, meaning each molecule approximated one T cell. The same protocol used for the earlier healthy control dataset was applied to prepare and sequence the patient libraries. Within a given batch, samples were prepared together, multiplexed and sequenced on the same HiSeq lane. The published analysis was carried out like this. MIGEC handled the raw barcoded reads, throwing out single-read molecular identifier groups before consensus assembly and CDR3 extraction. Clonotype tables were post-analysed with VDJtools, and diversity was normalized by down-sampling all datasets to the smallest sample size. Repertoire overlap clustering matched CDR3 amino acid but not nucleotide sequences to correct batch-related cross-sample contamination. TCRdb took the public reads, trimmed them with fastp at Q25, ran MiXCR for clone calling and kept in-frame beta chains. Rows matching on CDR3 protein sequence are summarized as one entry with the most common DNA and genes. The V and J calls follow TCRdb's processing rather than the paper's. For this sample there are about 770,000 distinct CDR3 sequences; about 45% appear just once. In total, the top ten clones hold over 4.5% of the sample.

TCR beta repertoires were profiled from peripheral blood of 13 young patients with multiple sclerosis to demonstrate the VDJtools post-analysis software. The multiple sclerosis patients were children and adolescents between roughly 6 and 16 years of age. CDR1 and CDR2 were assigned from the germline V gene as MGHRA and YSYEKL. The CDR3 starts with the cysteine, ends with the phenylalanine, and has 14 residues. Of the read, only the CDR3 DNA is kept; its 42 bases are in frame from base 1. Relative to germline, V is 1 base shorter and J is 3 bases shorter, with 9 bases between their ends. Specimen: blood. The source is a girl between 5 and 17 years old with multiple sclerosis. The V gene is TRBV4-1 and the J gene is TRBJ1-2; no confident D gene assignment can be made. The CDR3 protein is CASSQGGSYYGYTF. The DNA sequence reads TGCGCCAGCAGCCAAGGGGGTTCCTACTATGGCTACACCTTC.